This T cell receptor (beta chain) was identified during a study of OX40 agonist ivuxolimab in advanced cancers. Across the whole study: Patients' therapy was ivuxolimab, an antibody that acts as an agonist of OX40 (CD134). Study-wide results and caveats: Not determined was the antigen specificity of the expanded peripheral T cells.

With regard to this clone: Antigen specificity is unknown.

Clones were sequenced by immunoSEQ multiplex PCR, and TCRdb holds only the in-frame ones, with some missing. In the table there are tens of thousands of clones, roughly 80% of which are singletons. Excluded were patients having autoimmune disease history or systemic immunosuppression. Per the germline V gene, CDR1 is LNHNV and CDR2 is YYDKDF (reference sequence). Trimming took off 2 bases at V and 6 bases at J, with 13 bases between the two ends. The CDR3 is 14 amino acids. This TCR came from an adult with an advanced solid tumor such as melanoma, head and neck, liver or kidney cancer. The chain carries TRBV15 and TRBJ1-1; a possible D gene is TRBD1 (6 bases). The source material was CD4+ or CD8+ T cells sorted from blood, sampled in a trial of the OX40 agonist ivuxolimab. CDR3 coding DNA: TGTGCCACCAGCAGACCAAGGGGGTGGGCTGAAGCTTTCTTT. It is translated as CATSRPRGWAEAFF.